This entry features one T cell receptor (beta chain) sequence. Its antigen remains unknown. These data are taken from a study of post-analysis software for immune sequencing data. Findings and limits, study-wide: With TRBV5-6, TRBV5-1 and TRBV20-1 included, about five TRBV segments were more frequent in patients than in controls. Versus controls, multiple sclerosis patients showed significantly lower diversity (normalized Chao1).

TCR beta cDNA libraries included unique molecular identifiers. Using its own MiXCR run on the PCR reads, TCRdb lists one record per CDR3 protein. Found here are over 700,000 distinct CDR3 sequences, roughly 27% of them singletons; the top ten hold more than 0.45%. The length of the CDR3 is 16 residues. In germline, CDR1 is SNHLY, CDR2 FYNNEI. V lost 7 bases to trimming and J lost 0 bases; unmatched junction nucleotides: 9. Sequences were obtained from blood. V is TRBV2 and J is TRBJ1-2; 9 nucleotides line up with TRBD1. This TCR came from a girl aged 10 to 17 with multiple sclerosis. The CDR3 DNA is TGTGCCAGCACCCCGGGACAGGGACGACCTAACTATGGCTACACCTTC. Its translation: CASTPGQGRPNYGYTF.